The 18 T cell receptor beta chains below come from one sample, sequenced in a study of T cell changes during pregnancy in multiple sclerosis. Sequencing was performed with immunoSEQ multiplex PCR; in TCRdb, only in-frame clones are kept and a portion is missing. This sample has more than 90,000 clones, with 75% to 95% found just once. Sequenced material: peripheral blood, taken in the second trimester of pregnancy. Receptor source: a female donor with multiple sclerosis, enrolled in a pregnancy study.

V gene TRBV27 combines with J gene TRBJ2-7; 9 nucleotides match TRBD2. CDR3 length: 14 amino acids. Unmatched junction bases numbered 11, after V lost 7 bases and J lost 7 bases. The germline V gene encodes CDR1 MNHEY and CDR2 SMNVEV (reference sequence). In DNA, the CDR3 is TGTGCCAGCACCAAGTCCGGGCGGGGGGGAGAGCAGTACTTC. Translation gives CASTKSGRGGEQYF.

The chain links TRBV5-4 to TRBJ1-1, with TRBD1 matching over 7 bases. The V gene end was trimmed by 4 bases and the J gene end by 1 base; junction bases not matched to a gene: 4. This CDR3 has 14 amino acids. Germline-derived CDR1 and CDR2 are SGHNT and YYREEE (reference sequence). In DNA form, the CDR3 reads TGTGCCAGCAGCAGGGACAGCCCGAACACTGAAGCTTTCTTT. This sequence encodes CASSRDSPNTEAFF. The whole variable domain, remainder taken from reference TRBV5-4 and TRBJ1-1, is ETGVTQSPTHLIKTRGQQVTLRCSSQSGHNTVSWYQQALGQGPQFIFQYYREEENGRGNFPPRFSGLQFPNYSSELNVNALELDDSALYLCASSRDSPNTEAFFGQGTRLTVV.

The J gene is TRBJ2-1, the V gene TRBV5-6; the match to TRBD2 covers 8 bases. Per the germline V gene, CDR1 is SGHDT and CDR2 is YYEEEE. This CDR3 region has 15 residues. The J segment lost 12 bases and the V segment lost 3 bases, leaving 14 bases of the junction unmatched. The CDR3 sequence is CASSSGLVSYWPQFF. The CDR3 region has the DNA TGTGCCAGCAGCTCGGGACTAGTCTCATACTGGCCGCAGTTCTTC.

The genes are TRBV13 and TRBJ2-1; 7 positions agree with TRBD1. The CDR3 totals 18 residues. J lost 0 bases, V lost 6 bases, and 14 bases had no gene match. Germline assignment: CDR1 PRHDT and CDR2 FYEKMQ (reference sequence). CDR3 in DNA: TGTGCCAGCAGACTCCGGGACAGCTTCCAGAGCTCCTACAATGAGCAGTTCTTC. This translates into CASRLRDSFQSSYNEQFF.

The chain couples TRBV9 to TRBJ1-4; 7 bases are a match to TRBD1. The trim removed 4 bases at V and 8 bases at J, leaving 8 bases unmatched. The CDR3 extends over 14 amino acids. The germline V gene encodes CDR1 SGDLS and CDR2 YYNGEE. As DNA, the CDR3 is TGTGCCAGCAGCCCCAGGGGGAGAGAAGAAAAACTGTTTTTT. Translated: CASSPRGREEKLFF.

The chain employs TRBV7-3 and TRBJ1-1; D not resolved. The CDR3 has 16 amino acids. V was cut by 4 bases and J by 3 bases, with 18 bases left in between. Germline V gives CDR1 SGHTA, CDR2 FQGTGA. The CDR3 here is CASSSLLLNRDTEAFF. The CDR3 nucleotides are TGTGCCAGCAGCTCCCTCCTCCTAAACCGGGACACTGAAGCTTTCTTT.

The rearrangement links TRBV5-1 to TRBJ2-1; D is uncertain. CDR1 is SGHRS and CDR2 is YFSETQ in the germline V gene. Trimming took 2 bases from V and 6 from J, leaving 3 bases between them. The CDR3 has 11 amino acids. The CDR3 protein is CASSLANEQFF. Here the CDR3 DNA reads TGCGCCAGCAGCTTAGCCAATGAGCAGTTCTTC.

The chain employs TRBV6-5 and TRBJ2-2; 8 bases agree with TRBD2. The ends lost 4 bases at V and 2 bases at J; junction bases unmatched: 3. Germline V CDR1 and CDR2: MNHEY, SVGAGI. The CDR3 loop spans 15 amino acids. The DNA of the CDR3 is TGTGCCAGCAGTTCCGGGACTAGAAACACCGGGGAGCTGTTTTTT. Translated: CASSSGTRNTGELFF.

The chain has TRBV5-1 and TRBJ2-5; D might be TRBD2 (6 bases). The CDR3 loop spans 15 amino acids. V shed 4 bases and J shed 5 bases, with 18 bases lying between them. Germline-derived CDR1 and CDR2 are SGHRS and YFSETQ. The CDR3 here is CASSAGTGILETQYF. Here the CDR3 DNA reads TGCGCCAGCAGCGCAGGGACTGGTATCCTTGAGACCCAGTACTTC. The full variable domain, with the rest looked up from reference TRBV5-1 and TRBJ2-5, is KAGVTQTPRYLIKTRGQQVTLSCSPISGHRSVSWYQQTPGQGLQFLFEYFSETQRNKGNFPGRFSGRQFSNSRSEMNVSTLELGDSALYLCASSAGTGILETQYFGPGTRLLVL.

The chain links TRBV27 to TRBJ2-7; 7 nucleotides align to TRBD1. The trim removed 5 bases at V and 4 bases at J, leaving 8 bases unmatched. The germline CDR1 and CDR2 sequences are MNHEY and SMNVEV (reference sequence). The CDR3 is 14 amino acids. CDR3 DNA sequence: TGTGCCAGCAGTGCACTTGGGACAGCATACGAGCAGTACTTC. Protein product: CASSALGTAYEQYF.

The sample holds one count of this clone. The gene calls are TRBV2 and TRBJ2-1; 9 bases are a match to TRBD1. The trim removed 3 bases at V and 8 bases at J, leaving 8 bases unmatched. Germline V gene lookup returns CDR1 SNHLY and CDR2 FYNNEI. This CDR3 is built from 15 residues. The CDR3 region has the DNA TGTGCCAGCAGTGAGGCCACGGGACAGGGCTATGAGCAGTTCTTC. It specifies CASSEATGQGYEQFF.

V and J are TRBV5-1 and TRBJ2-7, with D possibly matching TRBD2 (5 bases). With 0 bases removed from V and 4 bases from J, the gap between germline ends came to 5 bases. The CDR3 is made up of 12 amino acids. Germline V gene data show CDR1 as SGHRS and CDR2 as YFSETQ. In nucleotides, the CDR3 is TGCGCCAGCAGCTTGGGCGGGTACGAGCAGTACTTC. Its protein product is CASSLGGYEQYF.

The chain has TRBV18 and TRBJ2-3, with 9 bases aligning to TRBD2. Germline V gene data show CDR1 as KGHSH and CDR2 as LQKENI. This CDR3 is 14 amino acids long. Trimming took 5 bases from V and 1 from J; bases not matched to a gene: 1. Here the CDR3 reads CASSRTSGTDTQYF. As DNA, the CDR3 is TGTGCCAGCTCAAGGACTAGCGGCACAGATACGCAGTATTTT. The complete variable domain, with remaining parts taken from reference TRBV18 and TRBJ2-3, reads NAGVMQNPRHLVRRRGQEARLRCSPMKGHSHVYWYRQLPEEGLKFMVYLQKENIIDESGMPKERFSAEFPKEGPSILRIQQVVRGDSAAYFCASSRTSGTDTQYFGPGTRLTVL.

The V call is TRBV19, the J call TRBJ1-1, with 7 bases aligning to TRBD1. This CDR3 spans 16 amino acids. CDR1 is LNHDA, CDR2 SQIVND, per germline (reference sequence). Germline trimming cut 0 bases from V and 0 bases from J; bases unmatched to any gene: 4. The CDR3: CASSIDNRGMNTEAFF. As DNA, the CDR3 is TGTGCCAGTAGTATAGATAACAGGGGAATGAACACTGAAGCTTTCTTT.

The chain has TRBV19 and TRBJ2-4; 16 bases are shared with TRBD2. The CDR3 is 16 amino acids. With 6 bases clipped from V and 6 bases from J, the junction kept 5 bases outside the gene matches. Per germline, CDR1 LNHDA and CDR2 SQIVND (reference sequence). This CDR3 reads CASSLGLAGGGNIQYF. In DNA form, the CDR3 reads TGTGCCAGTAGCCTGGGACTAGCGGGAGGGGGAAACATTCAGTACTTC.

V is TRBV14 and J is TRBJ2-7; 8 bases fit TRBD2. The CDR3 runs 14 residues. The germline gives CDR1 SGHDN, CDR2 FVKESK. J gave up 6 bases and V 6 bases, and 10 bases lay outside the gene matches. The CDR3 sequence: CASSVAGGPVEQYF. In DNA, the CDR3 is TGTGCCAGCAGTGTTGCGGGAGGTCCTGTCGAGCAGTACTTC.

This sequence joins TRBV2 and TRBJ2-1, with 7 nucleotides matching TRBD2. J lost 4 bases, V lost 7 bases, and 4 bases had no gene match. There are 13 residues in the CDR3. The germline V gene encodes CDR1 SNHLY and CDR2 FYNNEI. This CDR3 reads CASTGTTYNEQFF. CDR3 in DNA: TGTGCCAGCACCGGGACTACTTACAATGAGCAGTTCTTC.

The rearrangement links TRBV6-1 to TRBJ1-5; tentatively, D is TRBD1 (6 bases). Germline values: CDR1 MNHNS, CDR2 SASEGT. Trimming cost V 1 base and J 1 base, with 11 bases left between them. The CDR3 contains 16 residues. The CDR3 here is CASSEVVGHSNQPQHF. CDR3 sequence (DNA): TGTGCCAGCAGTGAAGTGGTGGGACACAGCAATCAGCCCCAGCATTTT.